The 22 T cell receptor beta chains below all came from one sample that was sequenced in a study of CD8 T cells in ankylosing spondylitis. Study findings and constraints: For ankylosing spondylitis blood, a TCR beta motif of seven to nine highly homologous variants appeared characteristic.

The antigens of these receptors remain unknown. TCRdb independently ran MiXCR on the 5' RACE reads; one entry per CDR3 protein. The table has fewer than 650,000 distinct CDR3 sequences, approximately 12% seen once. The sequenced material came from blood, either unsorted or a sorted T cell fraction (not recorded which). These receptors were collected from a male donor with ankylosing spondylitis.

The chain is built from TRBV4-2 and TRBJ1-4, with D maybe TRBD1 (6 bases). Per germline, CDR1 LGHNA and CDR2 YNFKEQ. CDR3 length equals 16 residues. V was pared by 0 bases and J by 0 bases, with 8 bases between. The CDR3 DNA reads TGTGCCAGCAGCCAAGACAGGGGCTCAACTAATGAAAAACTGTTTTTT. It codes for CASSQDRGSTNEKLFF.

The V gene is TRBV15, the J gene TRBJ1-1; no definite D call. Trimming left V 1 base short and J 1 base short, with 7 bases between. The CDR3 covers 14 residues. Looked up from germline, CDR1 is LNHNV and CDR2 is YYDKDF (reference sequence). In nucleotides, the CDR3 is TGTGCCACCAGCAGAGGTAGAGGGAACACTGAAGCTTTCTTT. This encodes CATSRGRGNTEAFF.

This clonotype occurred a few times. This chain joins TRBV7-6 and TRBJ2-2, with TRBD2 matching over 8 bases. The junction had 4 bases not matched to a gene; V was cut back by 3 bases and J by 4 bases. Germline V gene data show CDR1 as SGHVS and CDR2 as FNYEAQ. The CDR3 is made up of 15 amino acids. CDR3 coding DNA: TGTGCCAGCAGCTTCCTAGCGGGCTCCACCGGGGAGCTGTTTTTT. It translates to CASSFLAGSTGELFF. Full variable domain (missing parts from reference TRBV7-6 and TRBJ2-2): GAGVSQSPRYKVTKRGQDVALRCDPISGHVSLYWYRQALGQGPEFLTYFNYEAQQDKSGLPNDRFSAERPEGSISTLTIQRTEQRDSAMYRCASSFLAGSTGELFFGEGSRLTVL.

V gene TRBV10-3 combines with J gene TRBJ2-1, with D maybe TRBD2 (5 bases). Germline assignment: CDR1 ENHRY and CDR2 SYGVKD. This CDR3 contains 15 residues. V was clipped by 3 bases and J by 0 bases, with 9 bases between them. CDR3 nucleotides: TGTGCCATCAGTGATTGGGAGAGCTCCTACAATGAGCAGTTCTTC. It yields the protein CAISDWESSYNEQFF.

The table lists this clonotype with many counts. V is TRBV2 and J is TRBJ2-1, with D uncertain. Germline CDR1 SNHLY, CDR2 FYNNEI. V was shortened by 6 bases and J by 9 bases, with 9 bases between the two germline ends. The CDR3 runs to 11 residues. The CDR3 reads CASRANGEQFF. The CDR3 DNA reads TGTGCCAGCAGGGCCAACGGTGAGCAGTTCTTC.

This rearrangement joins TRBV3-1 to TRBJ1-4; D not resolved. Trimming removed 0 bases from V and 14 bases from J, with 10 bases in between. This CDR3 contains 12 residues. Per germline, CDR1 LGHDT and CDR2 YNNKEL (reference sequence). As DNA, the CDR3 is TGTGCCAGCAGCCAAGATGAGGGAGGTCTGTTTTTT. As protein: CASSQDEGGLFF. Full variable domain (remainder filled in from reference TRBV3-1 and TRBJ1-4): DTAVSQTPKYLVTQMGNDKSIKCEQNLGHDTMYWYKQDSKKFLKIMFSYNNKELIINETVPNRFSPKSPDKAHLNLHINSLELGDSAVYFCASSQDEGGLFFGSGTQLSVL.

The V call is TRBV20-1, the J call TRBJ2-3; TRBD2 matches 9 bases. J lost 3 bases, V lost 1 base, and 5 bases had no gene match. This CDR3 contains 15 residues. Germline CDR1 DFQATT, CDR2 SNEGSKA (reference sequence). CDR3 loop: CSARGTGLATDTQYF. DNA of the CDR3: TGCAGTGCTAGAGGAACTGGACTAGCGACAGATACGCAGTATTTT.

This clonotype has at least ten counts. The chain uses TRBV12-3 or TRBV12-4 and TRBJ2-5; 8 nucleotides align to TRBD2. The CDR3 sequence is 15 residues long. V was pared by 5 bases and J by 2 bases, with 7 bases of the junction left unmatched. CDR3 nucleotides: TGTGCCAGCAGTCCCCCCGGGACTAGACAAGAGACCCAGTACTTC. Translated: CASSPPGTRQETQYF.

This clonotype showed up many times. The chain uses TRBV5-1 and TRBJ2-3, with TRBD1 matching over 7 bases. V shed 0 bases, J shed 7 bases, and the junction held 5 bases outside the gene matches. This CDR3 has 14 amino acids. Germline CDR1 SGHRS, CDR2 YFSETQ. In DNA, the CDR3 is TGCGCCAGCAGCTTGGGAGACAGGGACCATACGCAGTATTTT. Amino acid sequence: CASSLGDRDHTQYF.

This clonotype was seen a handful of times. The V call is TRBV6-1, the J call TRBJ2-1; D is possibly TRBD1 (5 bases). Germline values: CDR1 MNHNS, CDR2 SASEGT. CDR3 size: 15 residues. Trimming shortened V by 6 bases and J by 0 bases, and 12 bases separated the two germline ends. This chain's CDR3 is CASRQEQVSYNEQFF. The CDR3 DNA is TGTGCCAGCAGACAAGAACAGGTCTCCTACAATGAGCAGTTCTTC.

This chain uses TRBV10-3 with TRBJ2-5, with 10 nucleotides matching TRBD1. The length of the CDR3 is 16 residues. Per the germline V gene, CDR1 is ENHRY and CDR2 is SYGVKD. The J segment lost 5 bases and the V segment lost 0 bases, leaving 6 bases of the junction unmatched. CDR3 nucleotide sequence: TGTGCCATCAGTGAGTCGACGACAGGGGGCGCGGAGACCCAGTACTTC. It translates to CAISESTTGGAETQYF.

The chain links TRBV20-1 to TRBJ2-7; D might be TRBD2 (6 bases). The V gene lost 0 bases and the J gene lost 0 bases, with 12 bases spanning the gap. The CDR3 runs 15 residues. The germline CDR1 and CDR2 sequences are DFQATT and SNEGSKA (reference sequence). DNA of the CDR3: TGCAGTGCTAGAGAGCGGGATGTGAGCTCCTACGAGCAGTACGTC. Translated, it gives CSARERDVSSYEQYV.

The chain uses TRBV20-1 and TRBJ2-5, with 7 bases fitting TRBD2. Germline CDR1 DFQATT, CDR2 SNEGSKA (reference sequence). The V and J ends lost 4 bases and 8 bases, in that order; junction bases with no gene match: 16. The CDR3 runs 15 residues. CDR3 protein: CSANPLAQAAITQYF. The CDR3 region has the DNA TGCAGTGCTAACCCACTAGCGCAAGCTGCTATAACCCAGTACTTC.

The chain links TRBV11-3 to TRBJ1-1; D is undetermined. This CDR3 has 16 amino acids. The V and J ends lost 4 bases and 1 base respectively, with 16 bases between them. Germline lookup yields CDR1 SGHNT and CDR2 YENEEA. This chain's CDR3 is CASSSGLTRGNTEAFF. CDR3 in DNA: TGTGCCAGCAGCTCCGGACTCACCAGAGGGAACACTGAAGCTTTCTTT.

This clonotype has ten or more counts. The V call is TRBV4-1, the J call TRBJ2-1, with 11 bases lining up with TRBD2. The CDR3 has 17 residues. The germline V gene encodes CDR1 MGHRA and CDR2 YSYEKL. J was trimmed by 1 base and V by 3 bases; bases with no gene match: 5. The CDR3 DNA reads TGCGCCAGCAGCCACCCGACTAGCGGGACTTCCTACAATGAGCAGTTCTTC. Translating gives CASSHPTSGTSYNEQFF.

This clonotype has a count of ten or more. The chain uses TRBV24-1 and TRBJ2-4; 7 bases are a match to TRBD2. Germline-derived CDR1 and CDR2 are KGHDR and SFDVKD. J gave up 13 bases and V 7 bases, and 12 bases lay outside the gene matches. The CDR3 loop spans 13 amino acids. CDR3 in amino acids: CATSKGRDGEQYF. The DNA for the CDR3 is TGTGCCACCAGCAAGGGGAGGGACGGGGAACAGTACTTC.

A few counts support this clonotype. The V call is TRBV7-9, the J call TRBJ2-1; a possible D gene is TRBD2 (5 bases). The CDR3 runs 16 residues. Trimming took off 5 bases at V and 1 base at J, with 15 bases between the two ends. In germline, CDR1 is SEHNR, CDR2 FQNEAQ (reference sequence). CDR3 sequence reads: CASSHPLARSYNEQFF. The CDR3 DNA sequence: TGTGCCAGCAGCCACCCCCTAGCTAGATCCTACAATGAGCAGTTCTTC. Full variable domain (remainder filled in from reference TRBV7-9 and TRBJ2-1): DTGVSQNPRHKITKRGQNVTFRCDPISEHNRLYWYRQTLGQGPEFLTYFQNEAQLEKSRLLSDRFSAERPKGSFSTLEIQRTEQGDSAMYLCASSHPLARSYNEQFFGPGTRLTVL.

J is TRBJ2-5 and V is TRBV21-1; the table gives TRBD2 as D, unverified against the DNA. TRBV21-1 is reported as a pseudogene. The CDR3 has 17 residues. DNA of the CDR3: TGTGCCAGCAATCTCCCTGGGACTGCCGTCGTTCGAGAGACCCAGTACTTC. It yields the protein CASNLPGTAVVRETQYF.

This clonotype has a handful of counts. This chain connects TRBV10-3 to TRBJ2-2; TRBD2 matches 11 bases. V gave up 6 bases and J gave up 1 base; unmatched junction bases: 7. Germline V gene lookup returns CDR1 ENHRY and CDR2 SYGVKD. The CDR3 loop spans 17 amino acids. DNA of the CDR3: TGTGCCATCAGGGAAACTAGCGGGAGTATGAACACCGGGGAGCTGTTTTTT. Its translation is CAIRETSGSMNTGELFF.

This clonotype has only a few counts. The J gene is TRBJ2-1, the V gene TRBV12-3 or TRBV12-4, with 7 bases aligning to TRBD2. The CDR3 is 15 amino acids. V dropped 6 bases and J dropped 2; count of bases not matched to a gene: 7. The CDR3 region is CASSPGTTPYNEQFF. The CDR3 coding sequence is TGTGCCAGCAGCCCCGGGACTACCCCCTACAATGAGCAGTTCTTC.

This clonotype appeared a few times. The DNA for the CDR3 is TGTGCCAGCAGCCAGACCCTAGCGGGAGTCGTGGAAGAGACCCAGTACTTC. The encoded protein is CASSQTLAGVVEETQYF. This sequence joins TRBV7-2 and TRBJ2-5, with 10 bases that match TRBD2. CDR1 SGHTA and CDR2 FQGNSA come from the germline V gene. With 5 bases clipped from V and 3 bases from J, the junction kept 12 bases outside the gene matches. The CDR3 consists of 17 residues.

The table lists this clonotype with many counts. The chain uses TRBV7-2 and TRBJ2-7; D is ambiguous. CDR1 is SGHTA, CDR2 FQGNSA, per germline. Trimming stripped 0 bases from V and 4 bases from J, with 10 bases between. This CDR3 has 14 residues. The CDR3 spells CASSLASQLYEQYF. CDR3 in DNA: TGTGCCAGCAGCTTAGCCAGCCAGCTTTACGAGCAGTACTTC.